The 3 T cell receptor beta chains listed next were all sequenced from one sample in a study of T cell responses to AZD1222 COVID-19 vaccine. Produced via immunoSEQ multiplex PCR; TCRdb's table is partial and in-frame only. The sample has 100,000 to 150,000 clones; 90% are singletons. The sequencing used peripheral blood, collected on day 0 of AZD1222 vaccination. The receptors here all came from an adult in good health.

Of note for this clone: Since a much larger clone is just one base distant, this may be a read error. This chain joins TRBV4-2 and TRBJ2-7, with 11 nucleotides matching TRBD1. CDR1 is LGHNA and CDR2 is YNFKEQ in the germline V gene. CDR3 length equals 16 residues. DNA of the CDR3: TGTGCCGGCAGCCAAGAACCGGGGACAGGGGGCTACGAGCAGTACTTC. It yields the protein CAGSQEPGTGGYEQYF.

V gene TRBV5-1 combines with J gene TRBJ1-4; unclear D gene. V gave up 0 bases and J gave up 2 bases, with 11 bases separating them. The CDR3 length is 16 residues. The germline CDR1 and CDR2 sequences are SGHRS and YFSETQ. In DNA, the CDR3 is TGCGCCAGCAGCTTGGGGACGGGCGGCACTAATGAAAAACTGTTTTTT. Translating gives CASSLGTGGTNEKLFF.

This rearrangement joins TRBV11-2 to TRBJ1-2; weak D call: TRBD1 (5 bases). CDR1 is SGHAT, CDR2 FQNNGV, per germline. Trimming stripped 4 bases from V and 1 base from J, with 16 bases between. The CDR3 extends over 16 amino acids. The CDR3 loop reads CASSSSRDGFNYGYTF. The CDR3 bases are TGTGCCAGCAGCTCGTCTCGGGACGGATTTAACTATGGCTACACCTTC.